This TCR beta chain was documented in a study of blood T cell repertoires in COVID-19. Clones were sequenced by immunoSEQ multiplex PCR, and TCRdb holds only the in-frame ones, with some missing. The sample consists of 110,000 or so clones, over 75% of them appearing once. This CDR3 has 15 residues. The germline gives CDR1 KGHSH, CDR2 LQKENI. V lost 6 bases to trimming and J lost 0 bases, with 15 bases between them. This clone was seen just once. V usage is TRBV18 and J usage is TRBJ2-7; a weak D match, TRBD2 (6 bases). The clonotype originates from a man between 65 and 79 years old with active or convalescent COVID-19. The sequenced sample consisted of peripheral blood. CDR3 bases: TGTGCCAGCTCGTCGGGCGGGGTAAGCTCCTACGAGCAGTACTTC. Translated: CASSSGGVSSYEQYF. The whole variable domain, filled in from reference TRBV18 and TRBJ2-7, reads NAGVMQNPRHLVRRRGQEARLRCSPMKGHSHVYWYRQLPEEGLKFMVYLQKENIIDESGMPKERFSAEFPKEGPSILRIQQVVRGDSAAYFCASSSGGVSSYEQYFGPGTRLTVT.